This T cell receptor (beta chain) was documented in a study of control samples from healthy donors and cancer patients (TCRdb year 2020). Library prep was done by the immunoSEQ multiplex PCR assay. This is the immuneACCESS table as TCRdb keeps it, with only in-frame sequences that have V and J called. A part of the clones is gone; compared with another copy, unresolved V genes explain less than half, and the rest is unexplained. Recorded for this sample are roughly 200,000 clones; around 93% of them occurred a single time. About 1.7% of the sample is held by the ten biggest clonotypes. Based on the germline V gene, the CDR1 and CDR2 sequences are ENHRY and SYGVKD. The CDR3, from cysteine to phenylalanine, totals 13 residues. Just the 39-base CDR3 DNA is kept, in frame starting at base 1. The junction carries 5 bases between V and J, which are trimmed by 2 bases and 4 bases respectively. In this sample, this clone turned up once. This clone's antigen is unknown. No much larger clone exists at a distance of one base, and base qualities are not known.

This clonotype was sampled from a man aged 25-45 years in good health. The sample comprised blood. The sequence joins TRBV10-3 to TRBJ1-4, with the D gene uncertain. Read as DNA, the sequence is TGTGCCATCAGTGAGGTTAATAATGAAAAACTGTTTTTT. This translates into CAISEVNNEKLFF.